The 5 T cell receptor beta chains presented below share a single source sample, sequenced in a study of T cells in localized non-small cell lung cancer. The method was immunoSEQ multiplex PCR; TCRdb's version includes in-frame clones alone and lacks a portion of them. The repertoire holds some 40,000 clones, 85% to 95% seen once, with roughly 6.9% in the top ten. Source: peripheral blood, taken before any cancer treatment. All receptors derive from a female donor of 60 years or more with stage I lung adenocarcinoma.

This clone was counted a single time. The V call is TRBV21-1, the J call TRBJ1-5; the table gives TRBD1 as D, unverified against the DNA. TRBV21-1 is designated a pseudogene. This CDR3 has 13 residues. The CDR3 loop is CASRLTGRQPQHF. CDR3 nucleotide sequence: TGTGCCAGCAGATTAACAGGGCGGCAGCCCCAGCATTTT.

The V and J genes are TRBV9 and TRBJ1-3, with TRBD1 as a possible D gene (6 bases). CDR3 length: 16 amino acids. Germline CDR1 reads SGDLS; CDR2 reads YYNGEE. V shed 0 bases and J shed 0 bases, with 10 bases lying between them. CDR3 in amino acids: CASSVEGGSSGNTIYF. The CDR3 DNA follows: TGTGCCAGCAGCGTAGAAGGGGGGAGCTCTGGAAACACCATATATTTT.

The DNA for the CDR3 is TGTGCCAGCAGTTTATCTACAGGACAGGGGTTTAGGGGCTACACCTTC. Protein product: CASSLSTGQGFRGYTF. The chain has TRBV27 and TRBJ1-2; 9 nucleotides agree with TRBD1. Trimming at V came to 0 bases and at J to 8 bases, leaving 10 bases not matched to a gene. The CDR3 extends over 16 amino acids. Germline CDR1 MNHEY, CDR2 SMNVEV (reference sequence).

The chain employs TRBV1 and TRBJ2-1; the table's D call TRBD1 went unverified against the DNA. TRBV1 is a known pseudogene. CDR3 length equals 15 residues. The CDR3 DNA sequence: TGCACCAGCAGCCGAGGCCGGACAGAGTCGGGTGAGCAGTTCTTC. This codes for CTSSRGRTESGEQFF.

V usage is TRBV6-5 and J usage is TRBJ1-4; TRBD1 aligns across 9 bases. The germline CDR1 and CDR2 sequences are MNHEY and SVGAGI. The CDR3 has 14 residues. V lost 7 bases to trimming and J lost 8 bases; unmatched junction nucleotides: 8. The CDR3 DNA follows: TGTGCCAGCACCCTCGGGACAGGGAGAGAAAAACTGTTTTTT. Translation: CASTLGTGREKLFF.